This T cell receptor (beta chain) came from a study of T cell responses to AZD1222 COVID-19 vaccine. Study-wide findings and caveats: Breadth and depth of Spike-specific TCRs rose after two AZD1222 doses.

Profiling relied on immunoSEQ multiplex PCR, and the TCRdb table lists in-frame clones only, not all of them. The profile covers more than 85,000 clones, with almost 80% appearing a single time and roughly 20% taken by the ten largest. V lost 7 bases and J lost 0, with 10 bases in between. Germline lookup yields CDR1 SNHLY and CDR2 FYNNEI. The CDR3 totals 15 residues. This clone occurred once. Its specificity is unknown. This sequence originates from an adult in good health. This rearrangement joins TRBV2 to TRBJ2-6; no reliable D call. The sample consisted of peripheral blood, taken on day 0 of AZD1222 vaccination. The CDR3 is CASTRLDSGANVLTF. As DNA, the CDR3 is TGTGCCAGCACCCGCCTCGACTCTGGGGCCAACGTCCTGACTTTC.